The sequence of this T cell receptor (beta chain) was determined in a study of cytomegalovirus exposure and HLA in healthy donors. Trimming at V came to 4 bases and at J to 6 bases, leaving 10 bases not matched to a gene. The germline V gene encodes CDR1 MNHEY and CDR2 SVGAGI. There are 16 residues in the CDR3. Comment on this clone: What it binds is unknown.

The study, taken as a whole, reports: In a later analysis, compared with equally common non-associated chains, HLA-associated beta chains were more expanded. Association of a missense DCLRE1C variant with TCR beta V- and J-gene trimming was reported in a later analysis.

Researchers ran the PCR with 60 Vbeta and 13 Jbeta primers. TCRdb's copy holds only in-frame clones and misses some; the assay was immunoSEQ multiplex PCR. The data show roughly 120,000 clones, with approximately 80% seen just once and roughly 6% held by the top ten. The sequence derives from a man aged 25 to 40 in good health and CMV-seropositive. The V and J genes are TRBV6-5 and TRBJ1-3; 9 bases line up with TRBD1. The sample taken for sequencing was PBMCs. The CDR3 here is CASSWGTGKKKNTIYF. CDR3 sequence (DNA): TGTGCCAGCAGTTGGGGGACAGGGAAGAAGAAAAACACCATATATTTT.